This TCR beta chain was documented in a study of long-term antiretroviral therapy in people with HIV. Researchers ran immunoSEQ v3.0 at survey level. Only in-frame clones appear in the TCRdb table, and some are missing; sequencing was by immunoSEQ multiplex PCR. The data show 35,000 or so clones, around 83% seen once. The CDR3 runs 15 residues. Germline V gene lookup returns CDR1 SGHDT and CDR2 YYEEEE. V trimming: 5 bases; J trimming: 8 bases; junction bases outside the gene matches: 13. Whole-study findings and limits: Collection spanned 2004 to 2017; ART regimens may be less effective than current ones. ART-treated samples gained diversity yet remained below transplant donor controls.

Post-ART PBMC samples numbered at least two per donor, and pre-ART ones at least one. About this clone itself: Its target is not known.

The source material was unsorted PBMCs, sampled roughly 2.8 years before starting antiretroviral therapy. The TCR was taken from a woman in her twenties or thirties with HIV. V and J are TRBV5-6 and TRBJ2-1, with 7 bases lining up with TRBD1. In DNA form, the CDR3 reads TGTGCCAGCAGGACAGGGCACCGACCTGAGGATGAGCAGTTCTTC. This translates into CASRTGHRPEDEQFF.